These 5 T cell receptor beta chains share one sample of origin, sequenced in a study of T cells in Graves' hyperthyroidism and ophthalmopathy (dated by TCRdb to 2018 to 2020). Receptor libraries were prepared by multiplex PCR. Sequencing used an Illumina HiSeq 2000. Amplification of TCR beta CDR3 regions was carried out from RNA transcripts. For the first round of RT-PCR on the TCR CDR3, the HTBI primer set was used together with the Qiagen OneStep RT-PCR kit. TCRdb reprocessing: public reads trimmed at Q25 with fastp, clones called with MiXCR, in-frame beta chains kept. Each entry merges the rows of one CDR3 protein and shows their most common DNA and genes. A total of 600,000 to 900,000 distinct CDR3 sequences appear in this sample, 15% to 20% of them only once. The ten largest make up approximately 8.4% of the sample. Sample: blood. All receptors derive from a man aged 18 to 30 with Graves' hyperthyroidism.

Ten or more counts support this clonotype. The CDR3 nucleotides are TGTGCCAGCTCACCACGTCGGGGTCTGGAGACCCAGTACTTC. It yields the protein CASSPRRGLETQYF. The chain has TRBV18 and TRBJ2-5, with D perhaps matching TRBD2 (5 bases). Germline CDR1 is KGHSH and CDR2 is LQKENI. With 1 base removed from V and 5 bases from J, the gap between germline ends came to 11 bases. This CDR3 is built from 14 residues.

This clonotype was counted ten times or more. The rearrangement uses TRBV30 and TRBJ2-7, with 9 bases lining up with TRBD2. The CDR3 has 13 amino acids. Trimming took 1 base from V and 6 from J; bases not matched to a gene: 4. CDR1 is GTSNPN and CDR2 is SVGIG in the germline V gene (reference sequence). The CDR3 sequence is CAWSGTSVLEQYF. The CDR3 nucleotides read TGTGCCTGGAGTGGGACTAGCGTCCTCGAGCAGTACTTC.

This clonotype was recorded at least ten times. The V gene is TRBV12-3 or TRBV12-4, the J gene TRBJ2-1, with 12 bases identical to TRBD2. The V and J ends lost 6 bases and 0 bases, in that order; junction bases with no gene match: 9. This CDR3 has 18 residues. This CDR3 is CASRLRGTSGFSYNEQFF. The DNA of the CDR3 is TGTGCCAGCAGACTACGAGGGACTAGCGGGTTCTCCTACAATGAGCAGTTCTTC.

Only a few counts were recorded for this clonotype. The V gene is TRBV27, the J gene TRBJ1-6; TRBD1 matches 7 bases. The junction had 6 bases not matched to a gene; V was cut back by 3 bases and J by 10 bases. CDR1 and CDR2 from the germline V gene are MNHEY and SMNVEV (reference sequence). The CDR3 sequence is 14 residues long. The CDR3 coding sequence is TGTGCCAGCAGTTTGGTCAGGGGGGTCTCACCCCTCCACTTT. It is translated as CASSLVRGVSPLHF.

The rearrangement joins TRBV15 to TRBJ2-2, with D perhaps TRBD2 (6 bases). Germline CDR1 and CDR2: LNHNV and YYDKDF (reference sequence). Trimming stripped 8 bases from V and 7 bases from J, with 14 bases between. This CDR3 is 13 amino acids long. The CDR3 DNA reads TGTGCCACCGCCCGAGGCGGGAACGGGGAGCTGTTTTTT. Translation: CATARGGNGELFF.